This T cell receptor (beta chain) was captured by sequencing in a study of T-cell reconstitution after alpha-beta-depleted transplantation in children. In germline, CDR1 is MGHRA, CDR2 YSYEKL. Trimming cost V 0 bases and J 3 bases, with 7 bases left between them. The CDR3 loop spans 14 amino acids. This clonotype was detected a few times. Preparation of the TCRbeta library used unique molecular identifiers. TCRdb used MiXCR to reprocess the PCR reads, holding one entry per CDR3 protein. The table shows about 250,000 distinct CDR3 sequences, with more than 20% occurring only once. This chain joins TRBV4-1 and TRBJ2-3; D not certain. Sequencing was performed on PBMCs, mostly from graft donor cells, taken 360 days after TCRalphabeta/CD19-depleted stem cell transplant. This clonotype was sampled from a female patient between 2 and 15 years old who had a stem cell transplant for congenital amegakaryocytic thrombocytopenia, so the T cells may come from the graft donor. The CDR3: CASSQDRSTDTQYF. CDR3 bases: TGCGCCAGCAGCCAAGATAGGAGTACAGATACGCAGTATTTT.